This TCR beta chain was sequenced in a study of T cell repertoires in cytomegalovirus infection. TCRdb reprocessed the reads with MiXCR, giving one entry per CDR3 protein. The sample shows some 20,000 distinct CDR3 sequences, around 43% of them seen only once. This CDR3 spans 10 amino acids. V lost 2 bases, J lost 8 bases, and 3 bases lay in between. Germline V gene sequence: CDR1 SGHTA, CDR2 FQGNSA. With respect to this clonotype: Its specificity is unknown.

The chain links TRBV7-2 to TRBJ1-2; D gene ambiguous. The TCR was taken from a human donor in good health (CMV status not recorded). Some clones in this sample may be carry-over from other donors' samples. Here the sequenced sample was CD8+ T cells from cultured PBMCs, taken from culture after CMV antigen stimulation. The DNA for the CDR3 is TGTGCCAGCAGCTTATACGGCTACACCTTC. It yields the protein CASSLYGYTF.